This T cell receptor beta chain appears in the sequencing data of a study of blood T cell repertoires in COVID-19. After removal of 1 base from V and 6 bases from J, the junction contained 7 bases not matched to a gene. CDR3 length: 14 amino acids. Germline values: CDR1 SGHRS, CDR2 YFSETQ. Measured with immunoSEQ multiplex PCR; TCRdb has only the in-frame clones, and not every one. This table holds about 180,000 clones, approximately 83% found once. This sequence originates from a man between 45 and 60 years old with active or convalescent COVID-19. The specimen was peripheral blood. V gene TRBV5-1 combines with J gene TRBJ2-7, with TRBD1 identical over 7 bases. As DNA, the CDR3 is TGCGCCAGCAGCTTGTGGGACAGAGCCCCCGAGCAGTACTTC. Protein: CASSLWDRAPEQYF.